This T cell receptor (beta chain) is from a study of sequential checkpoint blockade in melanoma. Across the study: Arm A got nivolumab then ipilimumab; arm B the reverse, 1:1. Both treatment sequences were followed by maintenance nivolumab.

The data were produced by immunoSEQ multiplex PCR, yet TCRdb's version contains in-frame clones alone and is incomplete. The repertoire holds 10,000 to 13,000 clones, with 65% to 70% as singletons. Documented treatment: randomized to nivolumab then ipilimumab (arm A) or the reverse (arm B). None of the patients previously received DNA-damaging chemotherapy. Live CD3+CD8+ CD19− CD56− cells were sorted from PBMCs. From germline, CDR1 is WNHNN and CDR2 SYGVQD (reference sequence). V gave up 0 bases and J gave up 0 bases, with 9 bases separating them. The CDR3 length is 15 residues. The sample here was CD8+ T cells sorted from blood (inferred from file names), taken from a patient given nivolumab and ipilimumab in sequence. The receptor was isolated from a human donor with melanoma. This sequence joins TRBV10-1 and TRBJ2-7; maybe TRBD1 (5 bases). In nucleotides, the CDR3 is TGCGCCAGCAGTGAGTCTATAGGGGACTCCTACGAGCAGTACTTC. It translates to CASSESIGDSYEQYF.